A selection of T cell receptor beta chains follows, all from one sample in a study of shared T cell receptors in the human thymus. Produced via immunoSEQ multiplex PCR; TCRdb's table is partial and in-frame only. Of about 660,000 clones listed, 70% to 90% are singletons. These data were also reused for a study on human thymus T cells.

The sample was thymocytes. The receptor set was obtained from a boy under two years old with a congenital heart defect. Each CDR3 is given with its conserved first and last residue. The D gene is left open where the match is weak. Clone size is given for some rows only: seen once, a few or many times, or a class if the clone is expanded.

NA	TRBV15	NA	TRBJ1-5	CATSRDRRWAGRKGNQPQHF	TGTGCCACCAGCAGAGATCGAAGGTGGGCAGGGAGGAAGGGCAATCAGCCCCAGCATTTT
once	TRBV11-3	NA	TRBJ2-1	CASSLQGSYNEQFF	TGTGCCAGCAGCTTACAGGGTTCCTACAATGAGCAGTTCTTC
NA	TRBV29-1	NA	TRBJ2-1	CSVTGWGLYNEQFF	TGCAGCGTCACAGGATGGGGACTTTACAATGAGCAGTTCTTC
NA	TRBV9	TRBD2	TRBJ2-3	CASSVQREGLTDTQYF	TGTGCCAGCAGCGTCCAGCGGGAGGGCCTGACAGATACGCAGTATTTT
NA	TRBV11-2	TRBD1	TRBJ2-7	CASSARQGIYEQYF	TGTGCCAGCAGCGCCAGACAGGGGATATACGAGCAGTACTTC
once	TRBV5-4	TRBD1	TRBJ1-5	CASSAQGPNQPQHF	TGTGCCAGCAGCGCACAGGGGCCCAATCAGCCCCAGCATTTT
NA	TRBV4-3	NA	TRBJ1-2	CASSQDRGRANYGYTF	TGCGCCAGCAGCCAAGATCGAGGGCGGGCGAACTATGGCTACACCTTC
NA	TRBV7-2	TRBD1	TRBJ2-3	CASSLQGVSSTDTQYF	TGTGCCAGCAGCTTGCAGGGGGTGTCTAGCACAGATACGCAGTATTTT
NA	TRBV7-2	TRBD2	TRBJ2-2	CASSLVRGRGRVTGELFF	TGTGCCAGCAGCCTCGTAAGAGGACGCGGGAGAGTCACCGGGGAGCTGTTTTTT
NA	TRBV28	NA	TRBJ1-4	CTSSLCASTGPLGGELFF	TGTACCAGCAGTTTATGCGCCTCTACAGGGCCTTTAGGGGGGGAACTGTTTTTT
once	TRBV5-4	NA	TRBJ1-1	CASSLVGRPNTEAFF	TGTGCCAGCAGCTTGGTAGGCAGGCCGAACACTGAAGCTTTCTTT
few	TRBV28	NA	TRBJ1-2	CASRGAISYGYTF	TGTGCCAGCAGGGGGGCGATTAGCTATGGCTACACCTTC
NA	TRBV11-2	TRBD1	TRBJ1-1	CASRPYSGTGKTYAFF	TGTGCCAGCAGGCCTTATTCCGGGACAGGGAAAACCTACGCTTTCTTT
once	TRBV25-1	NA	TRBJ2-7	CASSAPLRTPRAYEQYF	TGTGCCAGCAGTGCCCCACTCCGGACGCCGAGGGCCTACGAGCAGTACTTC
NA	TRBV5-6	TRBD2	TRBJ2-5	CASSLGGPGTSAPQETQYF	TGTGCCAGCAGCTTGGGGGGGCCCGGGACTAGCGCTCCGCAAGAGACCCAGTACTTC
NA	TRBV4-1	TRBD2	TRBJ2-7	CASKRRKAGGRNEQYF	TGCGCCAGCAAGCGAAGAAAGGCGGGAGGTCGGAACGAGCAGTACTTC
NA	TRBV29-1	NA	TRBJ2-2	CSVERGPGNTGELFF	TGCAGCGTTGAACGAGGACCGGGAAACACCGGGGAGCTGTTTTTT
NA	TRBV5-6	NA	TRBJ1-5	CASSLRRSNQPQHF	TGTGCCAGCAGCCTACGGCGGAGCAATCAGCCCCAGCATTTT
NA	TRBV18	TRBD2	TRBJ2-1	CASSPGTSGSQEQFF	TGTGCCAGCTCACCAGGGACTAGCGGGAGTCAGGAGCAGTTCTTC
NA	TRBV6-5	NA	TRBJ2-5	CASSYESNQETQYF	TGTGCCAGCAGTTATGAGAGCAACCAAGAGACCCAGTACTTC
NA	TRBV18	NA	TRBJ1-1	CARDSGTSNTEAFF	TGTGCCAGGGATTCCGGGACATCTAACACTGAAGCTTTCTTT
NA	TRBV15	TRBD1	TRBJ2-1	CATSRDLTGGPQWEQFF	TGTGCCACCAGCAGAGATCTAACAGGGGGCCCACAATGGGAGCAGTTCTTC
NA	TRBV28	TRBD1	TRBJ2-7	CASSLVCRTGATYEQYF	TGTGCCAGCAGTTTAGTGTGTAGGACAGGGGCAACCTACGAGCAGTACTTC
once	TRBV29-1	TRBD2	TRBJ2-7	CSVEGTSGSHEQYF	TGCAGCGTTGAAGGGACTAGCGGGAGCCACGAGCAGTACTTC
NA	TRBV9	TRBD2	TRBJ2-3	CASSTRPTSGRRNNSPATQYF	TGTGCCAGCAGCACCCGCCCAACTAGCGGGAGAAGAAATAATAGCCCAGCTACGCAGTATTTT
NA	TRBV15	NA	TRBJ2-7	CATSRDKSEQYF	TGTGCCACCAGCAGAGACAAGAGCGAGCAGTACTTC
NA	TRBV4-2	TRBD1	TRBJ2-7	CASSQDPGQGNSYEQYF	TGTGCCAGCAGCCAAGACCCGGGACAGGGAAACTCCTACGAGCAGTACTTC
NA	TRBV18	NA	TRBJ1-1	CASSTQDRHTEAFF	TGTGCCAGCTCAACCCAAGACAGACACACTGAAGCTTTCTTT
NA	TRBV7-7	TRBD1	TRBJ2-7	CASSPETGGNEQYF	TGTGCTAGCAGCCCCGAGACAGGGGGCAACGAGCAGTACTTC
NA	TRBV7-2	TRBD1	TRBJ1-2	CASSLGQGHYGYTF	TGTGCCAGCAGCTTAGGACAGGGCCACTATGGCTACACCTTC
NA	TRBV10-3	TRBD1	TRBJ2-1	CAIRGGQGSYNEQFF	TGTGCCATCAGGGGGGGACAGGGCTCCTACAATGAGCAGTTCTTC
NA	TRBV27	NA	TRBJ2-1	CASSPTYSHNRSYNEQFF	TGTGCCAGCAGTCCGACCTATTCACATAACAGGTCCTACAATGAGCAGTTCTTC
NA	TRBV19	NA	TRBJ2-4	CASSIPPAELAKNIQYF	TGTGCCAGTAGTATCCCCCCAGCGGAGCTAGCCAAAAACATTCAGTACTTC
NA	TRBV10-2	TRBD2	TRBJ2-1	CASSDNRGQRLAGQPNEQFF	TGCGCCAGCAGTGATAACCGCGGACAGAGACTAGCGGGGCAGCCAAATGAGCAGTTCTTC
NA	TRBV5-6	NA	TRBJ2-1	CASSCLATESYNEQFF	TGTGCCAGCAGCTGCCTAGCGACCGAAAGCTACAATGAGCAGTTCTTC
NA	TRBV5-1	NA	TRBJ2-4	CASSLGGRAAKNIQYF	TGCGCCAGCAGCTTGGGAGGGCGGGCGGCCAAAAACATTCAGTACTTC
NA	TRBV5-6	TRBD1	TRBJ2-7	CASSFGGTGGYEQYF	TGTGCCAGCAGCTTCGGAGGGACAGGGGGCTACGAGCAGTACTTC
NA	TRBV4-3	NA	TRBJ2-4	CASSHMTELAKNIQYF	TGCGCCAGCAGCCATATGACAGAGCTAGCCAAAAACATTCAGTACTTC
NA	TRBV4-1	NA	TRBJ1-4	CASSPKPAGVREKLFF	TGCGCCAGCAGCCCCAAACCCGCAGGGGTGAGGGAAAAACTGTTTTTT
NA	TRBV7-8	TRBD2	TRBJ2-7	CASSLSSGRSYEQYF	TGTGCCAGCAGCTTATCTAGCGGGAGGTCCTACGAGCAGTACTTC
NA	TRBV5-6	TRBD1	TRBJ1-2	CASSGRGRAYGYTF	TGTGCCAGCAGCGGAAGGGGGCGGGCCTATGGCTACACCTTC